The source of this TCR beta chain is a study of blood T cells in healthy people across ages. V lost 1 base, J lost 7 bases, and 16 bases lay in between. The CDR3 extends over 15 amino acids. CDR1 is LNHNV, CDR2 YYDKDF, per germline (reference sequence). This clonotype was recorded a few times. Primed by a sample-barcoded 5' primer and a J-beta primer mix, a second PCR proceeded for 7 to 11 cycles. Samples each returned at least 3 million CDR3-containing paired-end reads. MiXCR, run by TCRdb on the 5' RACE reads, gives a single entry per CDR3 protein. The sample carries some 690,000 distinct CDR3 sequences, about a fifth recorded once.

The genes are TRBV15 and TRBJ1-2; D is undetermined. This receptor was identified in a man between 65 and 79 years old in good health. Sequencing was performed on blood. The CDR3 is CATSRVPARVSGYTF. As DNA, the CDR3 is TGTGCCACCAGCAGAGTGCCAGCCCGTGTATCTGGCTACACCTTC.